This entry is about one T cell receptor (beta chain). Its specificity is unknown. V lost 3 bases, J lost 4 bases, and 12 bases lay in between. The CDR3 length is 14 residues. The germline V gene has CDR1 SGHTA and CDR2 FQGNSA. General observations from the study: Tumor Tregs overlapped most with tumor, then blood, naive CD4+ cells. The TCR gene usage of tumor memory CD4+ T cells clustered together with blood and lymph node memory CD4+ cells and with lymph node naive CD4+ cells.

CD4+CD45RO+CD25- cells were isolated as memory CD4+ T cells. After constant-region reverse-primer amplification, full-length variable regions underwent semi-nested PCR with Nested Universal Primer A. From the 5' RACE reads, TCRdb called clonotypes with MiXCR, one entry per CDR3 protein. The sample gives tens of thousands of distinct CDR3 sequences, approximately 30% of which show up once; approximately 4.1% is in the top ten. The rearrangement links TRBV7-2 to TRBJ2-5; D is unclear. Sequencing was carried out using tumor-infiltrating memory CD4+ T cells sorted from the breast tumor. Subset described: memory CD4+ T cells, CD4+CD45RO+CD25-. This TCR derives from a female donor with breast cancer. Here the CDR3 reads CASSLTWDGETQYF. CDR3 sequence (DNA): TGTGCCAGCAGCTTGACGTGGGATGGAGAGACCCAGTACTTC.